These 12 T cell receptor beta chains were all obtained from the same sample, sequenced in a study of blood T cells in healthy people across ages. Using a J-beta primer mix together with a sample-barcoded 5' primer, a second PCR was run for about 7 to 12 cycles. TCRdb analysed the 5' RACE reads with MiXCR anew, one entry per CDR3 protein. The table includes around 690,000 distinct CDR3 sequences, approximately 59% detected once. Specimen: blood. The receptors derive from a man in his fifties or sixties in good health.

V gene TRBV5-1 combines with J gene TRBJ2-4, with D maybe TRBD1 (5 bases). TRBJ2-7 matches the DNA end more closely, so the J call is doubtful. Per the germline V gene, CDR1 is SGHRS and CDR2 is YFSETQ. This CDR3 has 13 amino acids. As DNA, the CDR3 is TGCGCCAGCAGCTTGTTTCAGGGCCACGAGCAGTACTTC. This translates into CASSLFQGHEQYF.

The V and J genes are TRBV18 and TRBJ2-5; a weak D match, TRBD1 (6 bases). The CDR3 has 15 amino acids. V lost 5 bases and J 11 bases, leaving 24 bases between the germline ends. Germline-derived CDR1 and CDR2 are KGHSH and LQKENI. The CDR3 nucleotides are TGTGCCAGCTCAACTCGTGGGGGCCCACAGGGTGAGCAGTACTTC. Amino acid sequence: CASSTRGGPQGEQYF.

The chain employs TRBV5-1 and TRBJ1-2, with 7 bases lining up with TRBD1. Germline V lookup: CDR1 SGHRS, CDR2 YFSETQ. Trimming at V came to 4 bases and at J to 2 bases, leaving 8 bases not matched to a gene. The CDR3 loop spans 15 amino acids. The CDR3 spells CASSQTGSGNYGYTF. Written as DNA, the CDR3 is TGCGCCAGCAGCCAGACAGGGTCTGGGAACTATGGCTACACCTTC.

The chain recombines TRBV9 with TRBJ2-1; TRBD2 is a possible D gene (6 bases). Trimming left V 6 bases short and J 4 bases short, with 17 bases between. Germline CDR1 and CDR2: SGDLS and YYNGEE. This CDR3 is built from 15 residues. CDR3 sequence reads: CASTGGELAYNEQFF. The CDR3 region has the DNA TGTGCCAGCACTGGAGGGGAGTTGGCATACAATGAGCAGTTCTTC.

This rearrangement joins TRBV20-1 to TRBJ2-1; 10 bases agree with TRBD2. CDR1 and CDR2 (germline): DFQATT, SNEGSKA (reference sequence). The CDR3 runs to 19 residues. V was pared by 1 base and J by 0 bases, with 12 bases of the junction left unmatched. The CDR3 DNA is TGCAGTGCTAGAGGATTTAGCGGGGGGACCGTCAGCTCCTACAATGAGCAGTTCTTC. It encodes CSARGFSGGTVSSYNEQFF.

This clonotype was detected many times. This chain joins TRBV29-1 and TRBJ2-5, with D unclear. Looked up from germline, CDR1 is SQVTM and CDR2 is ANQGSEA. CDR3 length: 11 residues. Trimming left V 2 bases short and J 7 bases short, with 8 bases between. In DNA form, the CDR3 reads TGCAGCGTTGAACCACCGGTGACCCAGTACTTC. Translating it yields CSVEPPVTQYF. The whole variable domain, filled in from reference TRBV29-1 and TRBJ2-5, reads SAVISQKPSRDICQRGTSLTIQCQVDSQVTMMFWYRQQPGQSLTLIATANQGSEATYESGFVIDKFPISRPNLTFSTLTVSNMSPEDSSIYLCSVEPPVTQYFGPGTRLLVL.

The rearrangement joins TRBV9 to TRBJ2-3, with 7 bases fitting TRBD1. J gave up 5 bases and V 1 base, and 13 bases lay outside the gene matches. This CDR3 region has 17 residues. Germline CDR1 SGDLS, CDR2 YYNGEE. The CDR3 region has the DNA TGTGCCAGCAGCGTAAGAACGGGACAGTTTTTAGAAGATACGCAGTATTTT. Encoded protein: CASSVRTGQFLEDTQYF.

Only a few counts were recorded for this clonotype. The rearrangement joins TRBV6-2 or TRBV6-3 to TRBJ2-1; D perhaps matches TRBD2 (7 bases). Trimming removed 6 bases at V and 10 bases at J, with 13 bases between. Germline CDR1 and CDR2: MNHEY and SVGEGT. The CDR3 consists of 12 residues. The CDR3 region has the DNA TGTGCCAGCAGCTCGGGGGGCAGGGAGCAGTTCTTC. It translates to CASSSGGREQFF.

This clonotype was observed a handful of times. The chain combines TRBV6-5 with TRBJ2-3; no definite D call. Germline values: CDR1 MNHEY, CDR2 SVGAGI. The CDR3 extends over 11 amino acids. V lost 10 bases and J 6 bases, leaving 11 bases between the germline ends. CDR3: CATLLVDTQYF. CDR3 in DNA: TGTGCCACCCTCCTCGTGGATACGCAGTATTTT.

The rearrangement uses TRBV18 and TRBJ2-1; the match to TRBD1 covers 8 bases. Germline V lookup: CDR1 KGHSH, CDR2 LQKENI. Trimming removed 4 bases from V and 8 bases from J; junction bases left unmatched: 10. CDR3 size: 15 residues. Here the CDR3 reads CASSRRTGRSDEQFF. The CDR3, as DNA: TGTGCCAGCTCACGTCGGACAGGGAGGAGCGATGAGCAGTTCTTC.

The chain couples TRBV20-1 to TRBJ2-1, with 8 bases lining up with TRBD2. V shed 0 bases, J shed 5 bases, and the junction held 6 bases outside the gene matches. The germline CDR1 and CDR2 sequences are DFQATT and SNEGSKA (reference sequence). The CDR3 is made up of 15 amino acids. The CDR3, as DNA: TGCAGTGCTAGAGATAGTAGCGGGGCCAACAATGAGCAGTTCTTC. It translates to CSARDSSGANNEQFF.

The chain employs TRBV7-9 and TRBJ2-7, with D uncertain. This CDR3 spans 14 amino acids. Per germline, CDR1 SEHNR and CDR2 FQNEAQ (reference sequence). The ends were cut back, 5 bases at V and 3 bases at J, with 14 bases in the middle. The CDR3 coding sequence is TGTGCCAGCAGCGTAACCCCGGGCCGCTACGAGCAGTACTTC. It specifies CASSVTPGRYEQYF.